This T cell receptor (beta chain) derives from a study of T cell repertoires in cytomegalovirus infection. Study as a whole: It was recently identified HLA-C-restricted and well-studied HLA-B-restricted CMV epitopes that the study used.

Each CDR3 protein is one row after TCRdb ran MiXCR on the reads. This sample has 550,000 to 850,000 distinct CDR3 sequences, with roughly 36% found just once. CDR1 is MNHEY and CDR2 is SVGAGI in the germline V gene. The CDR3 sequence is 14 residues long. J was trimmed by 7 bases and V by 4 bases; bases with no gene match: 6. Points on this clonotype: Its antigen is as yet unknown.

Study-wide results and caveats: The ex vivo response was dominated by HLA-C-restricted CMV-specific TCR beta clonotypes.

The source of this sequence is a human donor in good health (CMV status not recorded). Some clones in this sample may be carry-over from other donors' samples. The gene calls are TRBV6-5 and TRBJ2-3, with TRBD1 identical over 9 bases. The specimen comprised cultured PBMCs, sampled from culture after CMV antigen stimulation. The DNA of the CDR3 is TGTGCCAGCAGTTCACGACAGGGGGTTTATACGCAGTATTTT. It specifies CASSSRQGVYTQYF.